A selection of T cell receptor beta chains follows, all from one sample in a study of shared clonotypes between healthy human individuals. The repertoire was sequenced with immunoSEQ multiplex PCR; TCRdb's copy has only in-frame clones and lacks some. The sample consists of around 1,900,000 clones, 90% to 95% of them appearing once. Material for sequencing was naive CD8+ T cells from PBMCs. These receptors came from a man aged 18-30 years in good health. Some clones in this sample may be carry-over from other donors' samples. Each CDR3 is given with its conserved first and last residue. D genes are given only for firm matches. Clone size is shown for a subset of rows, as once, few, many or a class of expanded clone.

J gene | D gene | clone size | V gene | CDR3 protein | CDR3 DNA
TRBJ1-4 | NA | NA | TRBV4-1 | CASSQVGTRDEKLFF | TGCGCCAGCAGCCAAGTGGGGACTCGGGATGAAAAACTGTTTTTT
TRBJ2-1 | NA | few | TRBV9 | CASSVAAPGNEQFF | TGTGCCAGCAGCGTAGCGGCTCCGGGGAATGAGCAGTTCTTC
TRBJ2-7 | NA | NA | TRBV4-2 | CASSQDGDPTYEQYF | TGTGCCAGCAGCCAAGATGGAGACCCCACCTACGAGCAGTACTTC
TRBJ1-5 | TRBD1 | few | TRBV5-8 | CASSQDRVGNQPQHF | TGTGCCAGCAGCCAGGACAGGGTCGGCAATCAGCCCCAGCATTTT
TRBJ2-7 | NA | NA | TRBV11-2 | CASSLDRSRTYEQYF | TGTGCCAGCAGCTTAGATAGGAGCAGGACCTACGAGCAGTACTTC
TRBJ2-1 | TRBD2 | NA | TRBV4-1 | CASSRPRGLAGGNEQFF | TGCGCCAGCAGCCGGCCAAGGGGCCTAGCGGGAGGCAATGAGCAGTTCTTC
TRBJ2-1 | NA | few | TRBV11-2 | CASSHNEQFF | TGTGCCAGCAGTCACAATGAGCAGTTCTTC
TRBJ2-5 | TRBD2 | NA | TRBV7-9 | CASSSGSRRETQYF | TGTGCCAGCTCGAGCGGGAGTCGGCGAGAGACCCAGTACTTC
TRBJ1-2 | NA | NA | TRBV9 | CASSVARESYGYTF | TGTGCCAGCAGCGTAGCAAGGGAAAGCTATGGCTACACCTTC
TRBJ1-2 | NA | few | TRBV30 | CAWIKTESRQAF | TGTGCCTGGATAAAGACAGAATCCAGACAAGCCTTC
TRBJ2-7 | TRBD1 | NA | TRBV19 | CASSADRGSYEQYF | TGTGCCAGTAGTGCGGACAGGGGGTCCTACGAGCAGTACTTC
TRBJ1-1 | NA | NA | TRBV10-3 | CAIKEQNTEAFF | TGTGCCATCAAAGAACAGAACACTGAAGCTTTCTTT
TRBJ1-2 | TRBD1 | NA | TRBV9 | CASSDPGQGFGYTF | TGTGCCAGCAGCGACCCGGGACAGGGTTTTGGCTACACCTTC
TRBJ2-5 | TRBD2 | NA | TRBV4-1 | CASSQDARLAGDGEETQYF | TGCGCCAGCAGCCAAGATGCCAGGCTAGCGGGAGATGGGGAAGAGACCCAGTACTTC
TRBJ2-1 | TRBD2 | NA | TRBV5-1 | CASSLDLAGGINEQFF | TGCGCCAGCAGCTTGGACCTAGCGGGAGGGATCAATGAGCAGTTCTTC
TRBJ1-2 | NA | once | TRBV11-2 | CASSLYPAEGYTF | TGTGCCAGCAGCTTATACCCCGCGGAGGGCTACACCTTC
TRBJ2-5 | NA | NA | TRBV28 | CASSLWREQGGAVEETQYF | TGTGCCAGCAGTTTATGGCGGGAGCAGGGGGGGGCGGTGGAAGAGACCCAGTACTTC
TRBJ2-2 | NA | NA | TRBV6-5 | CAGLRGQPNTGELFF | TGTGCCGGCTTACGGGGACAACCGAACACCGGGGAGCTGTTTTTT
TRBJ2-7 | NA | NA | TRBV25-1 | CASRRSYEQYF | TGTGCCAGCAGGCGATCCTACGAGCAGTACTTC
TRBJ2-1 | TRBD2 | NA | TRBV28 | CASSLTLAGSFGHNEQFF | TGTGCCAGCAGCCTAACCCTAGCGGGAAGTTTTGGTCACAATGAGCAGTTCTTC
TRBJ2-2 | TRBD2 | NA | TRBV19 | CASWQPPGLAGLDTGELFF | TGTGCCAGTTGGCAACCACCGGGACTAGCGGGGTTGGACACCGGGGAGCTGTTTTTT
TRBJ1-1 | NA | NA | TRBV15 | CATSEMTVNTEAFF | TGTGCCACCAGCGAAATGACAGTGAACACTGAAGCTTTCTTT
TRBJ2-5 | NA | once | TRBV11-3 | CASSLVAREKETQYF | TGTGCCAGCAGCTTAGTCGCCAGGGAAAAAGAGACCCAGTACTTC
TRBJ2-1 | NA | NA | TRBV29-1 | CSVEDSYNEQFF | TGCAGCGTTGAAGACTCCTACAATGAGCAGTTCTTC
TRBJ2-7 | NA | NA | TRBV6-6 | CASSYRVLYEQYF | TGTGCCAGCAGTTACAGGGTGCTCTACGAGCAGTACTTC
TRBJ1-2 | NA | once | TRBV9 | CASSVAGQNYGYTF | TGTGCCAGCAGTGTCGCAGGACAGAACTATGGCTACACCTTC
TRBJ2-7 | NA | NA | TRBV7-9 | CASSRTTGSYEQYF | TGTGCCAGCAGCCGAACGACAGGTTCCTACGAGCAGTACTTC
TRBJ1-3 | NA | NA | TRBV5-4 | CASSLGTDYSGNTIYF | TGTGCCAGCAGCTTGGGGACAGATTACTCTGGAAACACCATATATTTT
TRBJ1-2 | NA | NA | TRBV19 | CASSIAPRSYEDYGYTF | TGTGCCAGTAGTATAGCGCCCCGAAGCTACGAAGATTATGGCTACACCTTC
TRBJ2-7 | TRBD2 | once | TRBV16 | CASSQGTSFTYEQYF | TGTGCCAGCAGCCAAGGGACTAGTTTCACCTACGAGCAGTACTTC
TRBJ2-2 | NA | NA | TRBV7-9 | CASSPQISTGELFF | TGTGCCAGCAGCCCGCAGATTAGCACCGGGGAGCTGTTTTTT
TRBJ1-1 | NA | NA | TRBV27 | CASSLYRAVNTEAFF | TGTGCCAGCAGTTTATACAGGGCCGTGAACACTGAAGCTTTCTTT
TRBJ1-4 | NA | NA | TRBV28 | CASSPPQGWEKLFF | TGTGCCAGCAGCCCCCCACAGGGTTGGGAAAAACTGTTTTTT
TRBJ1-1 | NA | NA | TRBV6-1 | CASSEGQGTEAFF | TGTGCCAGCAGTGAAGGGCAGGGAACAGAAGCTTTCTTT
TRBJ1-1 | NA | NA | TRBV15 | CATSKQQGLNTEAFF | TGTGCCACCAGCAAGCAACAGGGATTGAACACTGAAGCTTTCTTT
TRBJ2-7 | NA | NA | TRBV19 | CASSIRGETYEQYF | TGTGCCAGTAGTATCAGGGGCGAGACCTACGAGCAGTACTTC
TRBJ1-2 | NA | NA | TRBV7-8 | CASSLARGVASPTNYGYTF | TGTGCCAGCAGCTTAGCGCGAGGGGTCGCCTCTCCTACTAACTATGGCTACACCTTC
TRBJ2-2 | NA | NA | TRBV7-9 | CASRGPTGLSGELFF | TGTGCCAGCAGGGGCCCGACAGGTCTCAGCGGGGAGCTGTTTTTT
TRBJ1-1 | NA | NA | TRBV5-1 | CASSLAGVAEAFF | TGCGCCAGCAGCTTGGCTGGGGTAGCTGAAGCTTTCTTT
TRBJ2-1 | NA | NA | TRBV14 | CASSPPDRAYNEQFF | TGTGCCAGCAGCCCCCCCGACAGAGCCTACAATGAGCAGTTCTTC
TRBJ1-3 | TRBD1 | NA | TRBV10-3 | CAISESFTGGSGNTIYF | TGTGCCATCAGTGAGTCCTTTACAGGGGGCTCTGGAAACACCATATATTTT
TRBJ1-5 | NA | NA | TRBV5-6 | CASSLGGGEGNQPQHF | TGTGCCAGCAGCTTGGGTGGGGGCGAAGGAAATCAGCCCCAGCATTTT
TRBJ2-5 | TRBD2 | once | TRBV7-9 | CASSETLAGLETQYF | TGTGCCAGCAGCGAAACACTAGCGGGATTAGAGACCCAGTACTTC
TRBJ2-1 | NA | NA | TRBV14 | CASSQDTGLSPYNEQFF | TGTGCCAGCAGCCAAGATACCGGTCTATCCCCCTACAATGAGCAGTTCTTC
TRBJ1-1 | NA | NA | TRBV6-5 | CASSRARLNTEAFF | TGTGCCAGCAGTAGGGCCCGACTGAACACTGAAGCTTTCTTT
TRBJ2-7 | TRBD1 | NA | TRBV19 | CASSKVRTGGDEQYF | TGTGCCAGTAGTAAAGTAAGGACAGGGGGCGACGAGCAGTACTTC
TRBJ2-1 | NA | NA | TRBV18 | CANTEFNEQFF | TGTGCCAACACGGAATTTAATGAGCAGTTCTTC
TRBJ2-2 | NA | NA | TRBV4-1 | CASSQIPGELFF | TGCGCCAGCAGCCAAATCCCCGGGGAGCTGTTTTTT